The T cell receptor beta chain described here comes from a study of T and B cells in COVID-19 patients. Turning to the study itself: Peripheral blood came from COVID-19 patients with active infection or after recovery. Points from the study as a whole: Patients with COVID-19 reportedly showed strongly skewed T cell receptor beta variable and joining gene usage.

From blood, about 250-500 ng of genomic DNA served as TRB template. On this clonotype: The antigen remains unidentified.

Trimming shortened V by 7 bases and J by 5 bases, and 15 bases separated the two germline ends. This CDR3 contains 14 residues. BIOMED2 TRB-A/B primer pools were used in multiplex TRB PCR. One entry per CDR3 protein results from TCRdb running MiXCR on the multiplex PCR reads. The sample lists approximately 14,000 distinct CDR3 sequences; under 30% were seen once. The sequenced sample was blood. This chain joins TRBV12-3 or TRBV12-4 and TRBJ2-1; D gene uncertain. This TCR came from a human donor who had recovered from COVID-19. The CDR3 DNA reads as TGTGCCAGCAAAATCAGGACCAACGACAATGAGCAGTTCTTC. It encodes CASKIRTNDNEQFF.